This T cell receptor (beta chain) was recovered during a study of CD8 T cells in Susac syndrome (dated by TCRdb to the late 2010s). For the wider study: Among the sequenced Susac syndrome patients, 5 or 6 had clinically active disease and fewer than 10 were in clinical remission. Susac syndrome patients were therapy-naive, on corticosteroids (some also receiving IVIg), or on IVIg alone at blood withdrawal. The study used repertoire sequencing to test whether antigen drove CD8+ T cell activation and differentiation in Susac syndrome. Results and caveats for the whole study, not just this receptor: The study acknowledged that relatively few individuals were included in the TCR sequencing and HLA analysis. In patients with Susac syndrome, the CD4+ T cell repertoire showed no detectable clonal expansion.

Peripheral blood CD8+ and CD4+ T cells from healthy donors, Susac syndrome patients and multiple sclerosis patients were profiled by high-throughput TCR beta sequencing. Susac syndrome patients met recently defined diagnostic criteria for definite or probable disease. CD8+ TEMRA cells were enriched by FACS, while bulk CD8+ and CD4+ T cells were purified by magnetic negative isolation. Blood was collected in EDTA tubes and processed within 24 hours, with PBMCs isolated through density gradient centrifugation. PBMCs intended for TCR sequencing were cryopreserved in liquid nitrogen and thawed later in a water bath at 37 degrees C. A purity of at least 90% was achieved for sorted or isolated CD4+, CD8+ and CD8+ TEMRA cells. Note on this clonotype: The antigen this receptor binds is unknown. No base quality information exists; no much larger clone differs at one position.

The CDR3 spans 15 residues, from the cysteine through the phenylalanine. This entry keeps only the CDR3 DNA: 45 bases, framed from base 1. CDR1 and CDR2 were assigned from the germline V gene as KGHSH and LQKENI. The germline V end is reduced by 3 bases and the J end by 6 bases; junction bases left unmatched: 8. RNA was extracted with the RNeasy kit and 0.5 to 1 ug was reverse transcribed using random hexamers. The immunoSEQ multiplex PCR assay, covering 54 Vbeta and 13 Jbeta segments, was used to amplify TCR beta CDR3 regions. Bias from PCR amplification was corrected by using a synthetic template baseline for primer optimization and for computational correction. The original pipeline was this. Only productive sequences were kept, with reads annotated to V, D and J genes according to IMGT and analyzed in immunoSEQ Analyzer. Clonality was computed as one minus Shannon entropy normalized by log2 of the number of productive unique sequences. For each patient and control, public and private clones were evaluated among the 100 most prevalent clones. Clones were defined as Susac-specific if absent from the healthy and MS cohorts, from 1052 published viral clones and from other ImmuneACCESS disease sequences. TCRdb's own reprocessing of the public reads used fastp at Q25 and MiXCR and kept productive beta chains. Rows with one shared CDR3 protein collapse into an entry with the most common genes and DNA. These V and J calls are TCRdb output, not the study's own analysis. Within this sample are about 200,000 distinct CDR3 sequences, with 75% to 95% of them counted one time only. The top ten hold around 0.079% of the sample.

This TCR derives from a human donor with Susac syndrome. The chain was built from TRBV18 and TRBJ2-1; TRBD2 aligns with 7 central bases. The sequencing sample was made of CD4+ T cells from PBMCs. At the DNA level, the sequence is TGTGCCAGCTCACCTGGACTAGGATTCGTCAATGAGCAGTTCTTC. This sequence encodes CASSPGLGFVNEQFF.